The following is a T cell receptor (beta chain) sequence with its context. This entry is derived from a study of cytomegalovirus exposure and HLA in healthy donors. The CDR3 runs 15 residues. Losses at the gene ends were 4 bases for V and 1 base for J; bases not matched to a gene: 4. Germline CDR1 reads MNHEY; CDR2 reads SVGAGI. PCR employed 60 Vbeta and 13 Jbeta primers. Method: immunoSEQ multiplex PCR; TCRdb's copy keeps in-frame clones and lacks some. The table lists approximately 170,000 clones, about 75% of them singletons. The chain is built from TRBV6-5 and TRBJ1-1; TRBD1 matches 9 bases. The sample comprised PBMCs. This receptor was taken from a man between 18 and 29 years old in good health and CMV-seropositive. CDR3: CASSWTGARNTEAFF. For the CDR3, the DNA is TGTGCCAGCAGTTGGACAGGGGCGAGGAACACTGAAGCTTTCTTT.